The 12 T cell receptor beta chains reported below all come from one sample, sequenced in a study of Tregs in tolerant kidney transplant recipients. Data came from immunoSEQ multiplex PCR; TCRdb stores just in-frame clones and leaves some out. The profile shows 240,000 or so clones, 84% of them singletons. Sequenced sample: CD4+ T cells from blood. These receptors were taken from a human donor in good health.

The chain couples TRBV4-2 to TRBJ2-7; D ambiguous. Germline V CDR1 and CDR2: LGHNA, YNFKEQ. V lost 0 bases to trimming and J lost 3 bases, with 9 bases between them. The CDR3 has 14 amino acids. DNA for the CDR3: TGTGCCAGCAGCCAAGATCTTCTGGACTACGAGCAGTACTTC. Its translation is CASSQDLLDYEQYF.

V is TRBV25-1 and J is TRBJ2-3, with TRBD1 as a possible D gene (5 bases). The germline CDR1 and CDR2 sequences are MGHDK and SYGVNS. Trimming took off 5 bases at V and 2 bases at J, with 14 bases between the two ends. This CDR3 region has 15 residues. CDR3 coding DNA: TGTGCCAGCAGTTATGAACAGGCGAACACAGATACGCAGTATTTT. The encoded protein is CASSYEQANTDTQYF.

This chain joins TRBV7-9 and TRBJ2-5; 7 bases map to TRBD1. The last part of the DNA fits TRBJ2-7 better; the J call may be wrong. Germline V gene sequence: CDR1 SEHNR, CDR2 FQNEAQ (reference sequence). This CDR3 has 17 amino acids. CDR3 amino acids: CASSLFRQGRGSYEQYF. The CDR3 DNA reads as TGTGCCAGCAGCTTATTTCGACAGGGAAGGGGATCCTACGAGCAGTACTTC.

This clone was counted once. This chain uses TRBV6-5 with TRBJ1-5; D not certain. In germline, CDR1 is MNHEY, CDR2 SVGAGI. Trimming stripped 5 bases from V and 7 bases from J, with 9 bases between. The CDR3 runs to 12 residues. CDR3 protein: CASSTAAQPQHF. The CDR3 bases are TGTGCCAGCAGTACGGCCGCCCAGCCCCAGCATTTT.

This clone was seen only a few times. The V and J genes are TRBV7-7 and TRBJ2-2; TRBD2 matches 9 bases. CDR1 is SSHAT and CDR2 is FNYEAQ in the germline V gene (reference sequence). The CDR3 sequence is 14 residues long. Unmatched junction bases numbered 4, after V lost 4 bases and J lost 7 bases. The DNA for the CDR3 is TGTGCCAGCAGCTCCGGGACTAGCTTCGGGGAGCTGTTTTTT. As protein: CASSSGTSFGELFF.

The chain combines TRBV27 with TRBJ1-2; 10 bases line up with TRBD1. The CDR3 length is 18 residues. Germline V gene sequence: CDR1 MNHEY, CDR2 SMNVEV (reference sequence). The junction had 17 bases not matched to a gene; V was cut back by 3 bases and J by 7 bases. DNA of the CDR3: TGTGCCAGCAGTTTTCTCCGCGCCGGGACAGGGGATGGGGGTGGCTACACCTTC. It specifies CASSFLRAGTGDGGGYTF.

This chain joins TRBV27 and TRBJ1-1; weak D call: TRBD1 (5 bases). Germline V CDR1 and CDR2: MNHEY, SMNVEV (reference sequence). Trimming cost V 5 bases and J 1 base, with 17 bases left between them. The CDR3 runs to 16 residues. The DNA of the CDR3 is TGTGCCAGCAGTCCCACCTCGGGACGGCCGAACACTGAAGCTTTCTTT. Translating it yields CASSPTSGRPNTEAFF.

The J gene is TRBJ2-5, the V gene TRBV30; D ambiguous. CDR1 is GTSNPN and CDR2 is SVGIG in the germline V gene (reference sequence). The CDR3 runs 15 residues. V lost 2 bases to trimming and J lost 0 bases, with 13 bases between them. The CDR3 DNA sequence: TGTGCCTGGAGTAGGCCACTAAGGTACCAAGAGACCCAGTACTTC. Its translation: CAWSRPLRYQETQYF.

V usage is TRBV11-2 and J usage is TRBJ1-5; no definite D call. The CDR3 runs to 14 residues. The V and J ends lost 4 bases and 0 bases respectively, with 7 bases between them. Per germline, CDR1 SGHAT and CDR2 FQNNGV. CDR3 sequence reads: CASSSRSSNQPQHF. CDR3 nucleotide sequence: TGTGCCAGCAGCTCCCGTAGTAGCAATCAGCCCCAGCATTTT.

The gene calls are TRBV5-1 and TRBJ2-2; TRBD1 or TRBD2 may be the D gene (5 bases each). Germline V gives CDR1 SGHRS, CDR2 YFSETQ. Trimming shortened V by 4 bases and J by 5 bases, and 12 bases separated the two germline ends. The CDR3 runs 14 residues. CDR3 sequence (DNA): TGCGCCAGCAGCGAGGGGCGAGTGACCGGGGAGCTGTTTTTT. Translating it yields CASSEGRVTGELFF. Together with reference TRBV5-1 and TRBJ2-2, the CDR3 gives the full variable domain: KAGVTQTPRYLIKTRGQQVTLSCSPISGHRSVSWYQQTPGQGLQFLFEYFSETQRNKGNFPGRFSGRQFSNSRSEMNVSTLELGDSALYLCASSEGRVTGELFFGEGSRLTVL.

The chain is built from TRBV5-1 and TRBJ2-2; D call uncertain. This CDR3 spans 15 amino acids. Trimming left V 4 bases short and J 2 bases short, with 12 bases between. Germline CDR1 and CDR2: SGHRS and YFSETQ. The CDR3 protein is CASSQMTANTGELFF. CDR3 nucleotides: TGCGCCAGCAGCCAGATGACGGCTAACACCGGGGAGCTGTTTTTT.

V gene TRBV13 combines with J gene TRBJ2-7, with 9 bases that match TRBD1. Germline V CDR1 and CDR2: PRHDT, FYEKMQ (reference sequence). There are 14 residues in the CDR3. With 1 base clipped from V and 7 bases from J, the junction kept 5 bases outside the gene matches. The CDR3 DNA follows: TGTGCCAGCAGCTTAGTGGACAGGGGCGGGGAGCAGTACTTC. Translation: CASSLVDRGGEQYF.